This T cell receptor (beta chain) is drawn from a study of regulatory T cells in long-lasting Graves disease. Building of the TCR beta libraries involved iRepertoire HTBI primers and Arm-PCR of CDR3 regions. TCRdb recomputed calls from the multiplex PCR reads with MiXCR, one row per CDR3 protein. The sample includes 680,000 or so distinct CDR3 sequences, under 20% seen only once; the top ten take 18%. This clonotype was observed a few times. The antigen is undetermined. Study results and caveats: It was in persistent disease that TRBV28, TRBJ1-2 and TRBJ2-5 were favored.

This sample's time point: newly diagnosed GD, antithyroid drugs for less than 3 months. PBMC-derived RNA was used for the TCR library. Patients hailed from an endocrinology department in Xi'an, China. Into tubes containing EDTA, 7.5 to 9.5 milliliters of peripheral blood were drawn. CDR1 and CDR2 from the germline V gene are KGHDR and SFDVKD. This CDR3 contains 12 residues. Between the trimmed V and J ends, which lost 3 bases and 3 bases, there was a span of 3 bases. These sequences were also reported in another study, on T cells in Graves' hyperthyroidism and ophthalmopathy. That publication notes: HTBI primers drove first-round RT-PCR of the TCR CDR3.

The sequence was obtained from a woman aged 30 to 39 with Graves disease. The chain couples TRBV24-1 to TRBJ2-3, with no clear D. This specimen was peripheral blood mononuclear cells (PBMCs), taken at new diagnosis, from a patient treated with antithyroid drugs. The CDR3 bases are TGTGCCACCAGTGATATTACAGATACGCAGTATTTT. Translated, it gives CATSDITDTQYF.